This TCR beta chain was sequenced during a study of shared clonotypes between healthy human individuals. Original methodology: As immunoSEQ supplied junction-only sequences (without quality scores), filtering differed. Sequenced by immunoSEQ multiplex PCR; TCRdb stores in-frame clones only, minus some. V and J calls and clone size are as listed in that table; D and trimming were resolved from the DNA. The sample consists of roughly 2.1 million clones, roughly 91% of them appearing once. Trimming removed 1 base at V and 7 bases at J, with 20 bases between. Germline V gene lookup returns CDR1 SGHAT and CDR2 FQNNGV. CDR3 size: 17 residues. Overall study results and limits: The study found about 5% of naive CD4 clonotypes shared across several donors. Large sequencing depth failed to make sorted-subset sequencing complete, rarefaction showed. Generation probabilities were higher for clonotypes shared across all four sorted-subset donors than for unshared ones.

Concerning this clone itself: The antigen is undetermined.

In the naive CD8 group, cells lacked CD45RO and were positively selected for CCR7, so terminally differentiated effector memory CD45RA+ cells were left out. Material for sequencing was naive CD8+ T cells from PBMCs. This sequence joins TRBV11-2 and TRBJ2-1, with a tentative D call TRBD2 (7 bases). The source of this sequence is a man younger than 35 in good health. Some clones in this sample may be carry-over from other donors' samples. CDR3 DNA: TGTGCCAGCAGCTTAGGTCTGAGGGGGAGGGCCGCGAATGAGCAGTTCTTC. Amino acids: CASSLGLRGRAANEQFF.